The clone carrying this TCR beta chain was seen a few times. Its antigen remains unknown. This sample stems from a study of OX40 agonist ivuxolimab in advanced cancers. Overall study: Earlier anti-PD-1, anti-PD-L1 or anti-CTLA-4 therapy was permitted; around 40% had received some. Findings and limits, study-wide: The specificity for antigen of the expanded peripheral T cells was not determined.

Autoimmune disease history or systemic immunosuppression barred patients. The repertoire was sequenced with immunoSEQ multiplex PCR; TCRdb's copy has only in-frame clones and lacks some. The sample has roughly 32,000 clones, 80% to 85% seen once. The CDR3 covers 14 residues. V trimming: 6 bases; J trimming: 1 base; junction bases outside the gene matches: 5. Looked up from germline, CDR1 is MDHEN and CDR2 is SYDVKM. Sequences were derived from CD4+ or CD8+ T cells sorted from blood, sampled in a trial of the OX40 agonist ivuxolimab. The receptor was derived from an adult with an advanced solid tumor such as melanoma, head and neck, liver or kidney cancer. The rearrangement uses TRBV28 and TRBJ2-5, with 7 bases lining up with TRBD1. CDR3 bases: TGTGCCAGCAGGGCCGACAGGGCCCAAGAGACCCAGTACTTC. It is translated as CASRADRAQETQYF.